These 24 T cell receptor beta chains originate from one sample sequenced in a study of OX40 agonist ivuxolimab in advanced cancers. TCRdb keeps only in-frame clones here, not all; method: immunoSEQ multiplex PCR. The top ten clones hold 0.8% to 0.9% of a sample with about 72,000 clones, just over 85% of them seen once. The sample consisted of CD4+ or CD8+ T cells sorted from blood, taken in a trial of the OX40 agonist ivuxolimab. These receptors were taken from an adult with an advanced solid tumor such as melanoma, head and neck, liver or kidney cancer.

The chain carries TRBV28 and TRBJ2-7; tentatively, D is TRBD1 (6 bases). Trimming removed 6 bases at V and 3 bases at J, with 21 bases between. Germline V gene sequence: CDR1 MDHEN, CDR2 SYDVKM. The CDR3 is 16 residues long. CDR3 in DNA: TGTGCCAGCAGGGAGCAACAGGGTACCATTTTCTACGAGCAGTACTTC. This translates into CASREQQGTIFYEQYF. Full variable domain (outside the CDR3, taken from reference TRBV28 and TRBJ2-7): DVKVTQSSRYLVKRTGEKVFLECVQDMDHENMFWYRQDPGLGLRLIYFSYDVKMKEKGDIPEGYSVSREKKERFSLILESASTNQTSMYLCASREQQGTIFYEQYFGPGTRLTVT.

Only a few counts were recorded for this clone. The V call is TRBV4-2, the J call TRBJ2-3, with 7 bases identical to TRBD2. Germline CDR1 LGHNA, CDR2 YNFKEQ. The trim removed 3 bases at V and 5 bases at J, leaving 2 bases unmatched. The CDR3 totals 13 residues. This CDR3 is CASSHASGDTQYF. The CDR3 DNA reads TGTGCCAGCAGCCATGCTAGCGGAGATACGCAGTATTTT.

Here the CDR3 reads CASSIYANTGELFF. For the CDR3, the DNA is TGTGCCAGTAGTATATATGCGAACACCGGGGAGCTGTTTTTT. V usage is TRBV19 and J usage is TRBJ2-2, with D hard to call. Germline CDR1 reads LNHDA; CDR2 reads SQIVND (reference sequence). V was clipped by 2 bases and J by 0 bases, with 4 bases between them. The CDR3 has 14 amino acids.

Points on this clone: Other DNA variants within this sample encode the same CDR3. The V and J genes are TRBV18 and TRBJ1-2; D is undetermined. The germline V gene encodes CDR1 KGHSH and CDR2 LQKENI. The CDR3 loop spans 13 amino acids. Trimming shortened V by 6 bases and J by 5 bases, and 13 bases separated the two germline ends. CDR3 protein: CASSPDGYYGYTF. The CDR3 coding sequence is TGTGCCAGCTCTCCAGACGGGTATTATGGCTACACCTTC.

CDR3 in amino acids: CASSPTQGAHQPQHF. The DNA for the CDR3 is TGTGCCAGCAGCCCAACCCAGGGGGCCCATCAGCCCCAGCATTTT. The chain employs TRBV11-2 and TRBJ1-5, with TRBD1 identical over 8 bases. The germline V gene has CDR1 SGHAT and CDR2 FQNNGV. Unmatched junction bases numbered 8, after V lost 5 bases and J lost 5 bases. CDR3 length: 15 amino acids. The variable domain in full, with the rest retrieved from reference TRBV11-2 and TRBJ1-5, is EAGVAQSPRYKIIEKRQSVAFWCNPISGHATLYWYQQILGQGPKLLIQFQNNGVVDDSQLPKDRFSAERLKGVDSTLKIQPAKLEDSAVYLCASSPTQGAHQPQHFGDGTRLSIL.

This CDR3 is CASNQGARTGELFF. The CDR3 DNA sequence: TGTGCCAGCAATCAGGGGGCGCGCACCGGGGAGCTGTTTTTT. The V gene is TRBV6-5, the J gene TRBJ2-2, with 8 bases that match TRBD1. V lost 7 bases to trimming and J lost 4 bases; unmatched junction nucleotides: 5. CDR3 length: 14 amino acids. From germline, CDR1 is MNHEY and CDR2 SVGAGI.

This chain connects TRBV4-2 to TRBJ2-1; TRBD2 matches at 10 bases. In germline, CDR1 is LGHNA, CDR2 YNFKEQ. With 5 bases clipped from V and 12 bases from J, the junction kept 25 bases outside the gene matches. The CDR3 consists of 19 residues. CDR3: CASSATEGAGSGGALGQFF. CDR3 DNA sequence: TGTGCCAGCAGCGCTACTGAGGGAGCGGGGAGCGGGGGGGCCTTGGGGCAGTTCTTC.

This rearrangement joins TRBV6-1 to TRBJ1-3; TRBD1 matches at 9 bases. J gave up 0 bases and V 4 bases, and 10 bases lay outside the gene matches. Germline V gene data show CDR1 as MNHNS and CDR2 as SASEGT. The CDR3 contains 18 residues. The CDR3 protein is CASSATPGQGYSGNTIYF. CDR3 nucleotides: TGTGCCAGCAGTGCGACCCCGGGACAGGGTTACTCTGGAAACACCATATATTTT.

CDR3 region: CASSRLGDDEQFF. CDR3 DNA sequence: TGTGCCAGCTCGAGACTAGGTGATGATGAGCAGTTCTTC. The chain is built from TRBV18 and TRBJ2-1; TRBD2 might be the D (6 bases). The CDR3 covers 13 residues. The V end was cut by 6 bases, the J end by 8 bases, with 14 bases between. The germline CDR1 and CDR2 sequences are KGHSH and LQKENI.

V gene TRBV6-4 combines with J gene TRBJ1-5; TRBD1 aligns across 9 bases. V lost 5 bases to trimming and J lost 8 bases; unmatched junction nucleotides: 4. This CDR3 comprises 13 residues. Germline CDR1 and CDR2: MRHNA and SNTAGT. The CDR3 protein is CASSRTGGEPQHF. The CDR3 bases are TGTGCCAGCAGTCGAACAGGGGGCGAGCCCCAGCATTTT.

The chain combines TRBV27 with TRBJ2-3; 8 nucleotides align to TRBD2. The germline V gene has CDR1 MNHEY and CDR2 SMNVEV (reference sequence). The CDR3 contains 15 residues. The J segment lost 2 bases and the V segment lost 2 bases, leaving 3 bases of the junction unmatched. The CDR3, as DNA: TGTGCCAGCAGTTTACGGGGGGGCGTCACAGATACGCAGTATTTT. Its protein is CASSLRGGVTDTQYF.

The chain couples TRBV15 to TRBJ2-3; the D gene is possibly TRBD1 (5 bases). CDR1 and CDR2 from the germline V gene are LNHNV and YYDKDF (reference sequence). The CDR3 runs 15 residues. V was cut by 8 bases and J by 1 base, with 16 bases left in between. The CDR3 DNA follows: TGTGCCACCTCTTTGTTGGGCAGGGGCACAGATACGCAGTATTTT. It is translated as CATSLLGRGTDTQYF.

The count of this clone is one. This sequence joins TRBV6-4 and TRBJ1-1; 7 nucleotides align to TRBD1. CDR3 length: 15 amino acids. CDR1 and CDR2 from the germline V gene are MRHNA and SNTAGT. Trimming cost V 7 bases and J 2 bases; bases outside gene matches: 10. The CDR3 is CASKPRDSDNTEAFF. The DNA of the CDR3 is TGTGCCAGCAAACCGAGGGACAGCGATAACACTGAAGCTTTCTTT.

This chain joins TRBV2 and TRBJ1-1; 8 bases align to TRBD1. V gave up 4 bases and J gave up 4 bases; unmatched junction bases: 8. Germline V gene data show CDR1 as SNHLY and CDR2 as FYNNEI. This CDR3 region has 15 residues. The CDR3: CASSGGWTGPTEAFF. The DNA of the CDR3 is TGTGCCAGCAGTGGGGGATGGACAGGGCCCACTGAAGCTTTCTTT.

The chain employs TRBV7-9 and TRBJ1-1; possible D gene TRBD1, 5 bases. Germline values: CDR1 SEHNR, CDR2 FQNEAQ (reference sequence). The CDR3 loop spans 15 amino acids. Trimming stripped 5 bases from V and 4 bases from J, with 17 bases between. The CDR3 spells CASSPRRGESTEAFF. In DNA form, the CDR3 reads TGTGCCAGCAGCCCCCGACGGGGGGAGAGCACTGAAGCTTTCTTT.

The CDR3 loop reads CASSPGTYNEQFF. CDR3 DNA sequence: TGTGCCAGCAGCCCCGGCACCTACAATGAGCAGTTCTTC. The genes are TRBV7-3 and TRBJ2-1; D ambiguous. The CDR3 totals 13 residues. Trimming took off 5 bases at V and 2 bases at J, with 7 bases between the two ends. Germline CDR1 is SGHTA and CDR2 is FQGTGA. The entire variable domain, with the rest obtained from reference TRBV7-3 and TRBJ2-1, is as follows: GAGVSQTPSNKVTEKGKYVELRCDPISGHTALYWYRQSLGQGPEFLIYFQGTGAADDSGLPNDRFFAVRPEGSVSTLKIQRTERGDSAVYLCASSPGTYNEQFFGPGTRLTVL.

The rearrangement links TRBV7-9 to TRBJ1-5, with 7 bases aligning to TRBD1. Trimming removed 1 base from V and 5 bases from J; junction bases left unmatched: 5. The CDR3 spans 15 residues. Germline assignment: CDR1 SEHNR and CDR2 FQNEAQ (reference sequence). This CDR3 reads CASSLGTGGYQPQHF. The CDR3, as DNA: TGTGCCAGCAGCTTAGGGACAGGCGGGTATCAGCCCCAGCATTTT.

This clone was observed a single time. The rearrangement uses TRBV18 and TRBJ1-2, with D possibly being TRBD1 (5 bases). V was pared by 0 bases and J by 2 bases, with 10 bases between. The CDR3 is made up of 15 amino acids. Germline-derived CDR1 and CDR2 are KGHSH and LQKENI. CDR3 in DNA: TGTGCCAGCTCACCACCGTCGGGGCAAAACTATGGCTACACCTTC. This translates into CASSPPSGQNYGYTF. The full variable domain, in which reference TRBV18 and TRBJ1-2 provide the parts outside the CDR3, is NAGVMQNPRHLVRRRGQEARLRCSPMKGHSHVYWYRQLPEEGLKFMVYLQKENIIDESGMPKERFSAEFPKEGPSILRIQQVVRGDSAAYFCASSPPSGQNYGYTFGSGTRLTVV.

The chain employs TRBV7-2 and TRBJ2-6; 8 positions match TRBD1. V lost 7 bases and J lost 4; bases outside the gene matches: 3. The CDR3 spans 14 residues. Germline V gene lookup returns CDR1 SGHTA and CDR2 FQGNSA. The DNA of the CDR3 is TGTGCCAGCAACACAGGGGGAGGGGCCAACGTCCTGACTTTC. It specifies CASNTGGGANVLTF.

The J gene is TRBJ2-1, the V gene TRBV4-3; either TRBD1 or TRBD2 may supply D (7 bases each). V was cut by 3 bases and J by 7 bases, with 16 bases left in between. There are 15 residues in the CDR3. CDR1 and CDR2 (germline): LGHNA, YSLEER. The CDR3 reads CASSQGQLAENEQFF. CDR3 DNA: TGCGCCAGCAGCCAGGGACAGCTAGCGGAGAATGAGCAGTTCTTC.

The chain carries TRBV27 and TRBJ2-1; perhaps TRBD1 as D (6 bases). The CDR3 runs to 13 residues. CDR1 and CDR2 from the germline V gene are MNHEY and SMNVEV (reference sequence). The V end was cut by 4 bases, the J end by 6 bases, with 10 bases between. Written as DNA, the CDR3 is TGTGCCAGCAGTTCACTACAGGGCAATGAGCAGTTCTTC. Its translation is CASSSLQGNEQFF.

The chain links TRBV9 to TRBJ2-6; D could derive from TRBD1 or TRBD2 (5 bases each). Germline CDR1 SGDLS, CDR2 YYNGEE. V lost 2 bases to trimming and J lost 4 bases, with 16 bases between them. The length of the CDR3 is 17 residues. The CDR3 DNA is TGTGCCAGCAGCGTCTTAGCCTGGGGGAGAGGGGCCAACGTCCTGACTTTC. Translated, it gives CASSVLAWGRGANVLTF.

J is TRBJ2-3 and V is TRBV5-1; 9 positions match TRBD1. The CDR3 sequence is 17 residues long. With V trimmed by 0 bases and J by 5 bases, 10 bases remained unmatched. The germline CDR1 and CDR2 sequences are SGHRS and YFSETQ. For the CDR3, the DNA is TGCGCCAGCAGCTTGGGACGAAAAACAGGGGGCAGAGATACGCAGTATTTT. Residues: CASSLGRKTGGRDTQYF.

The gene calls are TRBV6-1 and TRBJ1-2, with TRBD1 matching over 7 bases. The CDR3 is 15 amino acids. The germline V gene has CDR1 MNHNS and CDR2 SASEGT. The trim removed 5 bases at V and 2 bases at J, leaving 8 bases unmatched. Here the CDR3 reads CASSSPEQGNYGYTF. The CDR3, as DNA: TGTGCCAGCAGTTCACCGGAACAGGGGAACTATGGCTACACCTTC.